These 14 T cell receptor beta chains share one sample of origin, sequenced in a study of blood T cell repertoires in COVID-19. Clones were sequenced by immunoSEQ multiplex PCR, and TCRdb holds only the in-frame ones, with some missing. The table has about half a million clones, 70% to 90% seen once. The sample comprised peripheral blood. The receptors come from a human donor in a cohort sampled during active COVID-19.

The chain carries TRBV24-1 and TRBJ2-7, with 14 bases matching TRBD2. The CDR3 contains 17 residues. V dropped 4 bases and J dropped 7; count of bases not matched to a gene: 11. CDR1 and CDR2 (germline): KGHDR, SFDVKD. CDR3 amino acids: CATSEKVGTSGGLEQYF. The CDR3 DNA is TGTGCCACCAGTGAGAAGGTAGGGACTAGCGGGGGCTTGGAGCAGTACTTC.

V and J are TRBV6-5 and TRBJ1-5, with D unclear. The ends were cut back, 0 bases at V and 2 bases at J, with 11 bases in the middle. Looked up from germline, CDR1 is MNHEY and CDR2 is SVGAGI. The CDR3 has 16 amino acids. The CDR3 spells CASSYSGGIGNQPQHF. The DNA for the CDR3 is TGTGCCAGCAGTTACTCGGGCGGGATCGGCAATCAGCCCCAGCATTTT.

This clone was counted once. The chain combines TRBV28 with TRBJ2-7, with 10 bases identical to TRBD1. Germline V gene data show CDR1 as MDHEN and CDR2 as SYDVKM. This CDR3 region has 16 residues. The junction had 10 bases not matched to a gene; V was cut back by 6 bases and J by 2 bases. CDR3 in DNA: TGTGCCAGCAGCGCCGTAGGGACAGGGGAACCCTACGAGCAGTACTTC. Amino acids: CASSAVGTGEPYEQYF.

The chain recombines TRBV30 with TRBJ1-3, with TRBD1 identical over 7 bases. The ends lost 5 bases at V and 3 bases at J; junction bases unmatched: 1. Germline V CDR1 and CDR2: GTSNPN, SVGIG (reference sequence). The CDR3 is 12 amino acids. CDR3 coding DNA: TGTGCCTGGCAGGGGGGTGGAAACACCATATATTTT. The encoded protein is CAWQGGGNTIYF. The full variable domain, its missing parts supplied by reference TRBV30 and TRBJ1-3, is SQTIHQWPATLVQPVGSPLSLECTVEGTSNPNLYWYRQAAGRGLQLLFYSVGIGQISSEVPQNLSASRPQDRQFILSSKKLLLSDSGFYLCAWQGGGNTIYFGEGSWLTVV.

The CDR3 loop is CSVARGSVAEAFF. The CDR3 DNA reads as TGCAGCGTCGCTAGGGGATCGGTCGCTGAAGCTTTCTTT. The rearrangement uses TRBV29-1 and TRBJ1-1; possibly TRBD1 for D (5 bases). The CDR3 has 13 amino acids. CDR1 and CDR2 (germline): SQVTM, ANQGSEA. V was pared by 6 bases and J by 6 bases, with 17 bases between. The full variable domain, in which reference TRBV29-1 and TRBJ1-1 provide the parts outside the CDR3, is SAVISQKPSRDICQRGTSLTIQCQVDSQVTMMFWYRQQPGQSLTLIATANQGSEATYESGFVIDKFPISRPNLTFSTLTVSNMSPEDSSIYLCSVARGSVAEAFFGQGTRLTVV.

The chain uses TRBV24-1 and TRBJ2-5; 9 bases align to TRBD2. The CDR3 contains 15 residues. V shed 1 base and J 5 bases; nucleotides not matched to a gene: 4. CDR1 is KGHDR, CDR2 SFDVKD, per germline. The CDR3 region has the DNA TGTGCCACCAGTGATTTTAGCGGGGGCTCGGAGACCCAGTACTTC. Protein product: CATSDFSGGSETQYF.

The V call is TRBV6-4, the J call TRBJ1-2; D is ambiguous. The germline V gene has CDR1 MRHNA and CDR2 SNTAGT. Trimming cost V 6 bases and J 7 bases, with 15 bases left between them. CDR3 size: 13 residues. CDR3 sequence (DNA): TGTGCCAGCAGGAAGGACTATGTAGGTGGCTACACCTTC. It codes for CASRKDYVGGYTF.

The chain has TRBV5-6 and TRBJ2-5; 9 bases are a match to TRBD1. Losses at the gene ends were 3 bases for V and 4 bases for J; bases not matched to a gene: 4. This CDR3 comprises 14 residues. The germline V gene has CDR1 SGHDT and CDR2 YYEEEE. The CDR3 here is CASSSGQGTETQYF. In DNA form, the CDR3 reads TGTGCCAGCAGCTCGGGACAGGGAACAGAGACCCAGTACTTC.

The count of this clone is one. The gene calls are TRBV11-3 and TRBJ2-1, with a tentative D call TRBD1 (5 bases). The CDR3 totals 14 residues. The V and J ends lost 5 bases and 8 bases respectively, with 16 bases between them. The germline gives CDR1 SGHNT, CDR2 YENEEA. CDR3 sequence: CASSPGQRSHEQFF. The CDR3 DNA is TGTGCCAGCAGCCCAGGACAAAGGTCTCATGAGCAGTTCTTC.

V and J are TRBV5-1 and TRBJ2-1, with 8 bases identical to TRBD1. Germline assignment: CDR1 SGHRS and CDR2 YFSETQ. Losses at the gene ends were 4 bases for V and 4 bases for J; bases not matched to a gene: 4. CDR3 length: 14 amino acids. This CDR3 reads CASSQRQGYNEQFF. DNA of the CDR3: TGCGCCAGCAGCCAACGACAGGGGTACAATGAGCAGTTCTTC.

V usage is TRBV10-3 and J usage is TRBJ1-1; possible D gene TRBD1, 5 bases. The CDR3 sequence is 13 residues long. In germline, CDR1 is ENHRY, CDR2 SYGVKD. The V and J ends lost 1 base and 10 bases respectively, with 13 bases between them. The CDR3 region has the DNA TGTGCCATCAGTGAGTTAGACAGAGAGGTAGCTTTCTTT. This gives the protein CAISELDREVAFF.

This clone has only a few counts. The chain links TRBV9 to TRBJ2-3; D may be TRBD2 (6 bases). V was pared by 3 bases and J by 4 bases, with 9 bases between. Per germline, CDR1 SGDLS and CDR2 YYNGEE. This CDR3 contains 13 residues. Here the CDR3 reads CASSGAGSDTQYF. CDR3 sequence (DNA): TGTGCCAGCAGCGGGGCGGGGTCAGATACGCAGTATTTT.

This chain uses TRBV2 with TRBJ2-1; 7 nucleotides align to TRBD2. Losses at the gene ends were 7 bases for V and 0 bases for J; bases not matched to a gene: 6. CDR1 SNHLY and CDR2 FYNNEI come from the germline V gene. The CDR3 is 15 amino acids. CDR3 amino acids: CASTLGLISYNEQFF. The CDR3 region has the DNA TGTGCCAGCACCTTGGGACTAATCTCCTACAATGAGCAGTTCTTC.

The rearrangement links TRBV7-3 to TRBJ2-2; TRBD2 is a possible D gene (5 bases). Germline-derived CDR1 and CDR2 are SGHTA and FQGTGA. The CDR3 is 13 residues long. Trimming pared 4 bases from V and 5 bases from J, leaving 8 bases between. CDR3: CASSSDYTGELFF. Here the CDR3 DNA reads TGTGCCAGCAGCTCAGACTATACCGGGGAGCTGTTTTTT.